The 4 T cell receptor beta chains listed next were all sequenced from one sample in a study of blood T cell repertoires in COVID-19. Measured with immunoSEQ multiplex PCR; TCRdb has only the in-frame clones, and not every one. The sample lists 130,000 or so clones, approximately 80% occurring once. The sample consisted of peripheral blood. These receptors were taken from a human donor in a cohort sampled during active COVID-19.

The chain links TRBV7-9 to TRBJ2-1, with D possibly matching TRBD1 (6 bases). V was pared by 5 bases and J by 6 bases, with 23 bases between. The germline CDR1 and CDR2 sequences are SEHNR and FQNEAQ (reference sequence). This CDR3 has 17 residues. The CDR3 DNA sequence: TGTGCCAGCAGCCAATATCGGACAGACGGCTTGGTCAATGAGCAGTTCTTC. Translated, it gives CASSQYRTDGLVNEQFF.

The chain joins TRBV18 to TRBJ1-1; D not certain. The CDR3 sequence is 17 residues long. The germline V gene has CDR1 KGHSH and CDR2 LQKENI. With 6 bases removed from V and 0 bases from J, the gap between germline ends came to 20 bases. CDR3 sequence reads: CASSLAGVRQLNTEAFF. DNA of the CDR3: TGTGCCAGCTCCCTGGCCGGGGTCAGGCAATTGAACACTGAAGCTTTCTTT. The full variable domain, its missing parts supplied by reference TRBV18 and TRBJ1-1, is NAGVMQNPRHLVRRRGQEARLRCSPMKGHSHVYWYRQLPEEGLKFMVYLQKENIIDESGMPKERFSAEFPKEGPSILRIQQVVRGDSAAYFCASSLAGVRQLNTEAFFGQGTRLTVV.

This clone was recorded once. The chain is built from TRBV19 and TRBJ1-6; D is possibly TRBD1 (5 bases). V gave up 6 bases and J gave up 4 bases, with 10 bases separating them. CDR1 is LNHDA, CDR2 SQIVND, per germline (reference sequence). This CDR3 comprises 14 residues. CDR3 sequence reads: CASRRDSYNSPLHF. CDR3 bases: TGTGCCAGTAGAAGAGACAGTTATAATTCACCCCTCCACTTT.

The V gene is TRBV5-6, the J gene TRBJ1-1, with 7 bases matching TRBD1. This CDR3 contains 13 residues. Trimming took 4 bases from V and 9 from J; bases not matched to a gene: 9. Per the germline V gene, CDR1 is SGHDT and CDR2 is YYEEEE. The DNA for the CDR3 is TGTGCCAGCAGCAACGGACAGGTTAATAAAGCTTTCTTT. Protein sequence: CASSNGQVNKAFF.